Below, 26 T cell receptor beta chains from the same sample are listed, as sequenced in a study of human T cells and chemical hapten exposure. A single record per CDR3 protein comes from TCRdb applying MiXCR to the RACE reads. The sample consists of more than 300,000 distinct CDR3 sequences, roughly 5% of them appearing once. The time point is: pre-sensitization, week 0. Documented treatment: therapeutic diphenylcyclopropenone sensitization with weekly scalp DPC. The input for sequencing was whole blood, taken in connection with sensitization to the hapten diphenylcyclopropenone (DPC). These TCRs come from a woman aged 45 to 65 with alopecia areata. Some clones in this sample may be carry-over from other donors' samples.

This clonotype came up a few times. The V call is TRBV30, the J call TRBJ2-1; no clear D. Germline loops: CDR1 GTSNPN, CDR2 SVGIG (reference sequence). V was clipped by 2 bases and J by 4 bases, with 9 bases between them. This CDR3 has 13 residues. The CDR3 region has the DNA TGTGCCTGGAGTTGGAATCAATACAATGAGCAGTTCTTC. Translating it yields CAWSWNQYNEQFF.

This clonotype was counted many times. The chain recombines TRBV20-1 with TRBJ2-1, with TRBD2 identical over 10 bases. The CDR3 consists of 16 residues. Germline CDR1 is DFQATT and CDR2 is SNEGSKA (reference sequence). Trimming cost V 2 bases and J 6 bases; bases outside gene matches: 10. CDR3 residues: CSARYPTGTSVNEQFF. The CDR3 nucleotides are TGCAGTGCTAGATACCCGACCGGGACTAGCGTCAATGAGCAGTTCTTC.

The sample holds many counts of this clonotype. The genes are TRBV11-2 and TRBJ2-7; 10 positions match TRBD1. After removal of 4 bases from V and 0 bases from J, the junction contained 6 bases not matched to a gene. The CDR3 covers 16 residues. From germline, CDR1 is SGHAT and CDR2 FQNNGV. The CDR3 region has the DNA TGTGCCAGCAGCTGGGACAGGGGCGGGAGCTCCTACGAGCAGTACTTC. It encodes CASSWDRGGSSYEQYF.

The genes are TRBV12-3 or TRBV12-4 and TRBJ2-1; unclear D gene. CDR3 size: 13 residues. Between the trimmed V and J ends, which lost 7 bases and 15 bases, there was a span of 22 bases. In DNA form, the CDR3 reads TGTGCCAGCACCTTAAGTGGGGTCCCCCTTCCGTTCTTC. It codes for CASTLSGVPLPFF.

The CDR3 loop is CASSLGTGGRLSTEAFF. In DNA, the CDR3 is TGTGCCAGCTCACTCGGGACAGGGGGCCGGTTAAGCACTGAAGCTTTCTTT. V and J are TRBV18 and TRBJ1-1, with TRBD1 matching 12 bases. Germline V gene lookup returns CDR1 KGHSH and CDR2 LQKENI. The V segment lost 4 bases and the J segment 4 bases; nucleotides outside the gene matches: 10. This CDR3 has 17 residues.

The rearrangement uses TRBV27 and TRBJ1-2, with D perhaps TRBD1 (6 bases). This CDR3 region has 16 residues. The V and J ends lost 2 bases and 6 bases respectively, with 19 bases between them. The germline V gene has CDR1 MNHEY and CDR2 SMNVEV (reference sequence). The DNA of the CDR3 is TGTGCCAGCAGTTTAAAGGTACCCGGGACAATAAATGGCTACACCTTC. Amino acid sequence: CASSLKVPGTINGYTF.

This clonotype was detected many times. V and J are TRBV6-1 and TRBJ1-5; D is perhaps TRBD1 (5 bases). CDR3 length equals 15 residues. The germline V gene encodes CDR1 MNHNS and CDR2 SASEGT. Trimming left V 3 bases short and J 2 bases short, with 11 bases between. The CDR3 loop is CASSDREVRNQPQHF. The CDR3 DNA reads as TGTGCCAGCAGTGACAGGGAGGTTCGCAATCAGCCCCAGCATTTT.

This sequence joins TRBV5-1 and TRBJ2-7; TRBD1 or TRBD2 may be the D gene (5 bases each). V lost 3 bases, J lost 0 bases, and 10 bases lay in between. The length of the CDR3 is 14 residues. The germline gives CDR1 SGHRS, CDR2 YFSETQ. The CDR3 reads CASSSGRNSYEQYF. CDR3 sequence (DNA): TGCGCCAGCAGCTCGGGACGGAACTCCTACGAGCAGTACTTC.

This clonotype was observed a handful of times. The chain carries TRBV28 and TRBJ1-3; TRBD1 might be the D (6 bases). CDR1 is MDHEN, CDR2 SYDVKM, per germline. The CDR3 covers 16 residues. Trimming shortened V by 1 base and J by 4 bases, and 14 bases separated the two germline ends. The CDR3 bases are TGTGCCAGCAGTTTATTCCCCGGGGGCTTGGGAAACACCATATATTTT. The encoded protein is CASSLFPGGLGNTIYF.

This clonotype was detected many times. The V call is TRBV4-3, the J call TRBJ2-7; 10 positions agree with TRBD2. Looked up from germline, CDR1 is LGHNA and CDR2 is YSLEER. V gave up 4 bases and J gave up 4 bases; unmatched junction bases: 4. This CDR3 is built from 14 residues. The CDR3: CASSRGLATYEQYF. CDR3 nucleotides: TGCGCCAGCAGCCGGGGACTAGCGACTTACGAGCAGTACTTC.

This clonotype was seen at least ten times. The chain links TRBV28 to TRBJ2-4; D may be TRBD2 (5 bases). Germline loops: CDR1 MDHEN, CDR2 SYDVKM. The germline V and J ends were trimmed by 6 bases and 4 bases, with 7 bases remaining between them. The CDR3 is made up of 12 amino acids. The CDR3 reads CASSGNKNIQYF. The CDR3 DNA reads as TGTGCCAGCAGCGGGAATAAAAACATTCAGTACTTC.

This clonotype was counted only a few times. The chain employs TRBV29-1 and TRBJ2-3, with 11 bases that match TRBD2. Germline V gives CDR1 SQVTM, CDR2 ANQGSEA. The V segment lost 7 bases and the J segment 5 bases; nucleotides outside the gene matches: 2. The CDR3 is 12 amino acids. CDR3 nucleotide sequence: TGCAGCGCCGGACTAGCGGGAGATACGCAGTATTTT. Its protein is CSAGLAGDTQYF.

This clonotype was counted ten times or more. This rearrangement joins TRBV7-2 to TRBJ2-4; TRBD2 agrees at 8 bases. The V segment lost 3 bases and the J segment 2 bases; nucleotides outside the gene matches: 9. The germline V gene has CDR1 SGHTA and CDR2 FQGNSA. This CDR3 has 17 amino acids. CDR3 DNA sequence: TGTGCCAGCAGCTTTTCCGGGACTAGTCTGTCCAAAAACATTCAGTACTTC. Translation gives CASSFSGTSLSKNIQYF.

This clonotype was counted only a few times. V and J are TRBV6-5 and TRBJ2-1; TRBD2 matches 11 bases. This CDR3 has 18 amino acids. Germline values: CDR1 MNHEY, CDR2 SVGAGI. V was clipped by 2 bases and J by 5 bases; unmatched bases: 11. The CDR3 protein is CASSYGLGLAGGHNEQFF. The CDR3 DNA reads TGTGCCAGCAGTTACGGCTTGGGCCTAGCGGGGGGACACAATGAGCAGTTCTTC.

The CDR3 nucleotides read TGTGCCAGCACCCCAAGACTGGGCAGCCCCCTCACAGATACGCAGTATTTT. Amino acids: CASTPRLGSPLTDTQYF. J is TRBJ2-3 and V is TRBV6-6, with unresolved D. This CDR3 has 17 amino acids. V dropped 7 bases and J dropped 2 bases, with 22 bases sitting between them. Germline-derived CDR1 and CDR2 are MNHNY and SVGAGI (reference sequence).

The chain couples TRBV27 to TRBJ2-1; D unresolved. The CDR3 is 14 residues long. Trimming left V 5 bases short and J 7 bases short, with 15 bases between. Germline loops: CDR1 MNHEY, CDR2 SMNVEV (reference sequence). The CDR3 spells CASSIVRYTNEQFF. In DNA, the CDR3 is TGTGCCAGCAGTATCGTCAGGTATACAAATGAGCAGTTCTTC.

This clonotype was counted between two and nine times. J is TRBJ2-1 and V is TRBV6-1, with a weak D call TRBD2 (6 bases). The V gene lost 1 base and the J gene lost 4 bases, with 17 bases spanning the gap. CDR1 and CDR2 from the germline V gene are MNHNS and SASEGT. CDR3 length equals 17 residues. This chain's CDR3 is CASSEETYRTTYNEQFF. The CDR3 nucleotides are TGTGCCAGCAGTGAAGAAACATACAGGACTACTTACAATGAGCAGTTCTTC.

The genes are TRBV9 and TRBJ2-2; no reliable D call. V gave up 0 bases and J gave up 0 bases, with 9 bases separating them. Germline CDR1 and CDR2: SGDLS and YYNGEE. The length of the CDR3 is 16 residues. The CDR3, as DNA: TGTGCCAGCAGCGTAGCGGTTGGGGCGAACACCGGGGAGCTGTTTTTT. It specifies CASSVAVGANTGELFF.

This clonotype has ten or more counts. CDR3 region: CAISESQALGTQYF. CDR3 coding DNA: TGTGCCATCAGTGAGTCGCAGGCTCTTGGGACCCAGTACTTC. The chain links TRBV10-3 to TRBJ2-5; no clear D gene. CDR3 size: 14 residues. Trimming shortened V by 0 bases and J by 7 bases, and 12 bases separated the two germline ends. Looked up from germline, CDR1 is ENHRY and CDR2 is SYGVKD.

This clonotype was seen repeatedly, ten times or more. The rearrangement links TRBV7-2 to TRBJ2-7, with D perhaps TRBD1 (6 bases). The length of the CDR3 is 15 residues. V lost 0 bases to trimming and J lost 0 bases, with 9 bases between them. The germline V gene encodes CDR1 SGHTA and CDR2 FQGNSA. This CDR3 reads CASSLARGPSYEQYF. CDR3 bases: TGTGCCAGCAGCTTAGCCAGGGGCCCCTCCTACGAGCAGTACTTC. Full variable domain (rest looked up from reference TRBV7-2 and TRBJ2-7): GAGVSQSPSNKVTEKGKDVELRCDPISGHTALYWYRQSLGQGLEFLIYFQGNSAPDKSGLPSDRFSAERTGGSVSTLTIQRTQQEDSAVYLCASSLARGPSYEQYFGPGTRLTVT.

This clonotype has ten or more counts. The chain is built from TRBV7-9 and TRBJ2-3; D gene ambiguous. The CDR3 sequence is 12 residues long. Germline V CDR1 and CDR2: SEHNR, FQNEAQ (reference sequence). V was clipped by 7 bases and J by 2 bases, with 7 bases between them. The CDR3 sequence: CASISLTDTQYF. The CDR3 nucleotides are TGTGCCAGCATTTCCCTCACAGATACGCAGTATTTT.

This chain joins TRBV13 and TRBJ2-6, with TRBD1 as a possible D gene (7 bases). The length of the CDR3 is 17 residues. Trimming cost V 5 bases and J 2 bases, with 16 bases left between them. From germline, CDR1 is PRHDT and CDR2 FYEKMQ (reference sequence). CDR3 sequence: CASSVRQGGTGANVLTF. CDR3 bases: TGTGCCAGCAGCGTCAGACAGGGAGGTACTGGGGCCAACGTCCTGACTTTC. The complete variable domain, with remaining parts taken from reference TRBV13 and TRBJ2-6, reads AAGVIQSPRHLIKEKRETATLKCYPIPRHDTVYWYQQGPGQDPQFLISFYEKMQSDKGSIPDRFSAQQFSDYHSELNMSSLELGDSALYFCASSVRQGGTGANVLTFGAGSRLTVL.

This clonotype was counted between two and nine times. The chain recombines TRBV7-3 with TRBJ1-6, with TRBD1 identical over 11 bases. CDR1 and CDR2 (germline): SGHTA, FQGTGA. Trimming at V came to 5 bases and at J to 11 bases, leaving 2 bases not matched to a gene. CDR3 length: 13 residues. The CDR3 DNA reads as TGTGCCAGCAGCCCGGGACAGGGGGCACCCCTCCACTTT. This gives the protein CASSPGQGAPLHF.

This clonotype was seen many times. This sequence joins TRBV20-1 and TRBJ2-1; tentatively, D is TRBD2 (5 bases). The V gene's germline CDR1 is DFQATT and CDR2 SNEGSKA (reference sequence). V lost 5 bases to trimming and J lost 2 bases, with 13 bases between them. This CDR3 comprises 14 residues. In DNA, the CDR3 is TGCAGTGCTCCGCAGACTACGACCTACAATGAGCAGTTCTTC. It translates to CSAPQTTTYNEQFF.

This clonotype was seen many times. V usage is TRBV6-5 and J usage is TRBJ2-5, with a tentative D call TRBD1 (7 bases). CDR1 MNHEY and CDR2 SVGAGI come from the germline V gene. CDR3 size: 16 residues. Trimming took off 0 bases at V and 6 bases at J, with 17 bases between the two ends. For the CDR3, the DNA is TGTGCCAGCAGTTACTCGATATCAGGGGGGCCGAAGACCCAGTACTTC. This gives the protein CASSYSISGGPKTQYF.

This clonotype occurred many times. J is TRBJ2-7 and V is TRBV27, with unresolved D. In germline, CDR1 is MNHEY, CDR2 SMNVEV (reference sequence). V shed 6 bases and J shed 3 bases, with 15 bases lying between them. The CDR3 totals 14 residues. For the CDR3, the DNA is TGTGCCAGCAGATCCGGTTTTAAGGGCTACGAGCAGTACTTC. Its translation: CASRSGFKGYEQYF.